This is a list of T cell receptor beta chains from one sample in a study of blood T cell repertoires in COVID-19. The table came from immunoSEQ multiplex PCR; TCRdb's copy has only in-frame clones and leaves some out. This table holds fewer than 150,000 clones, approximately 80% found once. The sample taken for sequencing was peripheral blood. These receptors were collected from a man aged 55-75 years who had recovered from COVID-19. CDR3s include the opening cysteine and the closing phenylalanine or tryptophan. Each record gives: D gene, V gene, clone size, J gene, CDR3 protein, CDR3 DNA. The D gene is left open where the match is weak. The size of a clone is reported for some rows only, either as once, few or many, or as a class for expanded clones.

D gene: -
V gene: TRBV27
clone size: once
J gene: TRBJ2-7
CDR3 protein: CASSLSGVYEQYF
CDR3 DNA: TGTGCCAGCAGTTTATCAGGGGTGTACGAGCAGTACTTC

D gene: -
V gene: TRBV7-3
clone size: -
J gene: TRBJ1-3
CDR3 protein: CASSLNPPSSGNTIYF
CDR3 DNA: TGTGCCAGCAGCTTAAATCCACCCAGCTCTGGAAACACCATATATTTT

D gene: -
V gene: TRBV19
clone size: -
J gene: TRBJ2-3
CDR3 protein: CATRGLGTDTQYF
CDR3 DNA: TGTGCCACCCGAGGGCTAGGCACAGATACGCAGTATTTT

D gene: -
V gene: TRBV6-5
clone size: -
J gene: TRBJ1-4
CDR3 protein: CASKGVGVKLFF
CDR3 DNA: TGTGCCAGCAAGGGGGTGGGGGTAAAACTGTTTTTT

D gene: TRBD2
V gene: TRBV7-2
clone size: -
J gene: TRBJ2-1
CDR3 protein: CASSATSGRVNEQFF
CDR3 DNA: TGTGCCAGCAGCGCGACTAGCGGGAGGGTAAATGAGCAGTTCTTC

D gene: TRBD2
V gene: TRBV20-1
clone size: -
J gene: TRBJ2-1
CDR3 protein: CSASKGARARGGHGNEQFF
CDR3 DNA: TGCAGTGCTAGTAAAGGGGCGCGTGCGCGGGGGGGCCATGGCAATGAGCAGTTCTTC

D gene: TRBD1
V gene: TRBV6-4
clone size: -
J gene: TRBJ2-2
CDR3 protein: CASSQKTGDGTGELFF
CDR3 DNA: TGTGCCAGCAGTCAAAAGACAGGGGATGGGACCGGGGAGCTGTTTTTT

D gene: TRBD2
V gene: TRBV7-2
clone size: few
J gene: TRBJ2-5
CDR3 protein: CASSPGRAGGQETQYF
CDR3 DNA: TGTGCCAGCAGCCCGGGGAGGGCGGGGGGACAAGAGACCCAGTACTTC

D gene: -
V gene: TRBV19
clone size: -
J gene: TRBJ1-2
CDR3 protein: CASTPQGDGHLGGYTF
CDR3 DNA: TGTGCCAGTACCCCTCAGGGCGATGGGCACTTGGGCGGCTACACCTTC

D gene: TRBD1
V gene: TRBV3-1/TRBV3-2
clone size: -
J gene: TRBJ2-7
CDR3 protein: CASSRGTGELLSEQYF
CDR3 DNA: TGTGCCAGCAGCCGAGGGACAGGGGAATTACTGAGTGAGCAGTACTTC

D gene: -
V gene: TRBV18
clone size: few
J gene: TRBJ1-6
CDR3 protein: CASSPMEADSPLHF
CDR3 DNA: TGTGCCAGCTCACCAATGGAGGCGGATTCACCCCTCCACTTT

D gene: TRBD1
V gene: TRBV3-1/TRBV3-2
clone size: -
J gene: TRBJ1-1
CDR3 protein: CASSLRGSNEAFF
CDR3 DNA: TGTGCCAGCAGCCTCAGGGGGTCTAATGAAGCTTTCTTT

D gene: -
V gene: TRBV28
clone size: -
J gene: TRBJ1-5
CDR3 protein: CASSTGSSNQPQHF
CDR3 DNA: TGTGCCAGCAGCACGGGTAGTAGCAATCAGCCCCAGCATTTT

D gene: -
V gene: TRBV19
clone size: -
J gene: TRBJ2-4
CDR3 protein: CAASPGVLAKNIQYF
CDR3 DNA: TGTGCCGCAAGCCCGGGGGTACTAGCCAAAAACATTCAGTACTTC

D gene: -
V gene: TRBV29-1
clone size: -
J gene: TRBJ2-3
CDR3 protein: CSVGAAGGTDTQYF
CDR3 DNA: TGCAGCGTTGGGGCAGCAGGAGGGACAGATACGCAGTATTTT

D gene: -
V gene: TRBV10-1
clone size: once
J gene: TRBJ2-6
CDR3 protein: CASIRTQGPMSSGANVLTF
CDR3 DNA: TGCGCCAGCATCAGGACCCAGGGTCCTATGAGCTCTGGGGCCAACGTCCTGACTTTC

D gene: TRBD1
V gene: TRBV5-1
clone size: -
J gene: TRBJ2-5
CDR3 protein: CASSPRTGTQETQYF
CDR3 DNA: TGCGCCAGCAGCCCCCGGACAGGAACTCAAGAGACCCAGTACTTC

D gene: TRBD1
V gene: TRBV15
clone size: few
J gene: TRBJ1-5
CDR3 protein: CATSVPTGAYQPQHF
CDR3 DNA: TGTGCCACCAGCGTCCCGACAGGGGCCTATCAGCCCCAGCATTTT

D gene: TRBD2
V gene: TRBV3-1/TRBV3-2
clone size: -
J gene: TRBJ2-5
CDR3 protein: CASSQDVASGRYETQYF
CDR3 DNA: TGTGCCAGCAGCCAAGATGTGGCTAGCGGGAGGTATGAGACCCAGTACTTC

D gene: -
V gene: TRBV27
clone size: -
J gene: TRBJ1-2
CDR3 protein: CASSLFGGSGYTF
CDR3 DNA: TGTGCCAGCAGTTTATTTGGGGGCTCTGGCTACACCTTC

D gene: -
V gene: TRBV4-1
clone size: -
J gene: TRBJ2-3
CDR3 protein: CASSQEAHTDTQYF
CDR3 DNA: TGCGCCAGCAGCCAAGAGGCACACACAGATACGCAGTATTTT

D gene: -
V gene: TRBV28
clone size: -
J gene: TRBJ2-3
CDR3 protein: CASSLHPAGRPIGTDTQYF
CDR3 DNA: TGTGCCAGCAGTTTACACCCCGCGGGACGGCCAATAGGCACAGATACGCAGTATTTT

D gene: TRBD2
V gene: TRBV6-2/TRBV6-3
clone size: once
J gene: TRBJ2-1
CDR3 protein: CASSYSNAGGPPFKEFF
CDR3 DNA: TGTGCCAGCAGTTACTCGAATGCGGGAGGGCCGCCCTTCAAGGAGTTCTTC

D gene: TRBD1
V gene: TRBV28
clone size: few
J gene: TRBJ1-6
CDR3 protein: CASSFSNRGRASPLHF
CDR3 DNA: TGTGCCAGCAGTTTTTCAAACAGGGGTAGAGCTTCACCCCTCCACTTT

D gene: TRBD1
V gene: TRBV9
clone size: -
J gene: TRBJ1-1
CDR3 protein: CASTAGGNTEAFF
CDR3 DNA: TGTGCCAGCACCGCAGGGGGCAACACTGAAGCTTTCTTT

D gene: -
V gene: TRBV7-2
clone size: few
J gene: TRBJ1-3
CDR3 protein: CASSLFPVSGNTIYF
CDR3 DNA: TGTGCCAGCAGCTTATTCCCCGTCTCTGGAAACACCATATATTTT

D gene: TRBD1
V gene: TRBV28
clone size: few
J gene: TRBJ1-2
CDR3 protein: CASSHQGVYGYTF
CDR3 DNA: TGTGCCAGCAGTCATCAGGGGGTTTATGGCTACACCTTC

D gene: TRBD1
V gene: TRBV25-1
clone size: -
J gene: TRBJ1-2
CDR3 protein: CASSELAPGQGADGYTF
CDR3 DNA: TGTGCCAGCAGTGAATTAGCCCCGGGACAGGGGGCCGATGGCTACACCTTC

D gene: TRBD1
V gene: TRBV7-2
clone size: -
J gene: TRBJ1-2
CDR3 protein: CASVGTALGNGYTF
CDR3 DNA: TGTGCCAGCGTCGGGACAGCCCTGGGCAATGGCTACACCTTC

D gene: -
V gene: TRBV7-9
clone size: -
J gene: TRBJ2-3
CDR3 protein: CASSLGGSFQYF
CDR3 DNA: TGTGCCAGCAGCTTAGGAGGGTCCTTTCAGTATTTT

D gene: TRBD1
V gene: TRBV5-4
clone size: -
J gene: TRBJ2-1
CDR3 protein: CASSWDRVNEQFF
CDR3 DNA: TGTGCCAGCAGCTGGGACAGGGTTAATGAGCAGTTCTTC

D gene: -
V gene: TRBV24-1
clone size: -
J gene: TRBJ2-2
CDR3 protein: CATSSAGTSNTGELFF
CDR3 DNA: TGTGCCACCAGTAGTGCCGGGACATCGAACACCGGGGAGCTGTTTTTT

D gene: TRBD2
V gene: TRBV7-2
clone size: -
J gene: TRBJ2-2
CDR3 protein: CASSTREGGELFF
CDR3 DNA: TGTGCCAGCAGCACCCGGGAGGGCGGGGAGCTGTTTTTT

D gene: -
V gene: TRBV27
clone size: -
J gene: TRBJ1-3
CDR3 protein: CASREQGFGNTIYF
CDR3 DNA: TGTGCCAGCAGAGAACAGGGTTTCGGAAACACCATATATTTT

D gene: -
V gene: TRBV5-1
clone size: -
J gene: TRBJ2-2
CDR3 protein: CASSLPGANTGELFF
CDR3 DNA: TGCGCCAGCAGCTTGCCAGGGGCGAACACCGGGGAGCTGTTTTTT

D gene: -
V gene: TRBV7-2
clone size: -
J gene: TRBJ1-1
CDR3 protein: CASSNLRLDTNEAFF
CDR3 DNA: TGTGCCAGCAGCAACCTCCGATTGGACACTAATGAAGCTTTCTTT

D gene: -
V gene: TRBV27
clone size: -
J gene: TRBJ1-2
CDR3 protein: CASKAPGQSNYGYTF
CDR3 DNA: TGTGCCAGCAAAGCCCCCGGACAATCCAACTATGGCTACACCTTC

D gene: -
V gene: TRBV3-1/TRBV3-2
clone size: -
J gene: TRBJ2-7
CDR3 protein: CASSQGSERRSYEQYF
CDR3 DNA: TGTGCCAGCAGCCAAGGTAGTGAACGCCGCTCCTACGAGCAGTACTTC

D gene: TRBD2
V gene: TRBV10-1
clone size: -
J gene: TRBJ2-7
CDR3 protein: CATICPMLAGQYYEQYF
CDR3 DNA: TGCGCCACGATTTGCCCCATGCTAGCGGGGCAGTACTACGAGCAGTACTTC

D gene: -
V gene: TRBV7-2
clone size: few
J gene: TRBJ1-4
CDR3 protein: CASSPTGGDNEKLFF
CDR3 DNA: TGTGCCAGCAGCCCAACCGGGGGGGATAATGAAAAACTGTTTTTT